Below are 3 T cell receptor beta chains sequenced from a single sample in a study of tumor-infiltrating lymphocytes in primary liver carcinoma. With roughly 500 ng total RNA as template and a constant-region primer, TCR beta cDNA was made. Amplification in three nested multiplex PCR rounds with slightly modified ARM-PCR gave rise to TCR beta libraries. Forward primers for TRBV1-TRBV30 and a C-beta reverse primer served the first two PCR rounds, at approximately 10 cycles each. TCRdb ran MiXCR on the multiplex PCR reads and lists one entry per CDR3 protein. Of 95,000 to 150,000 distinct CDR3 sequences in the sample, around two thirds are singletons; the top ten hold around 8.5%. For each extraction, RNA and DNA were obtained together from about 19-30 mg of unsorted bulk tissue. The sequenced sample consisted of liver tumor tissue from sampling region 1. The subset is: tumor region T1, superior pole. The source of these receptors is an older woman with primary liver carcinoma and hepatitis B virus infection.

With respect to this clonotype: A clone one base away is much larger, so this may be a read error. This rearrangement joins TRBV6-6 to TRBJ1-2, with a possible D match to TRBD1 (5 bases). The germline V gene has CDR1 MNHNY and CDR2 SVGAGI (reference sequence). This CDR3 has 15 residues. CDR3 nucleotides: TGTGCCAGCAATTACTCCCCAGGGATCGGCTATGGCTACACCTTC. It translates to CASNYSPGIGYGYTF.

This clonotype appeared many times. The rearrangement links TRBV6-1 to TRBJ1-5, with D perhaps matching TRBD1 (5 bases). The CDR3 has 12 residues. Trimming removed 6 bases from V and 9 bases from J, with 12 bases in between. Germline V lookup: CDR1 MNHNS, CDR2 SASEGT. The CDR3: CASRGRTGPQHF. CDR3 nucleotide sequence: TGTGCCAGCAGGGGACGGACCGGGCCCCAGCATTTT.

This clonotype is medium-sized. The chain employs TRBV11-2 and TRBJ2-5; D perhaps matches TRBD2 (6 bases). CDR3 length: 14 amino acids. V lost 2 bases and J 5 bases, leaving 12 bases between the germline ends. Germline lookup yields CDR1 SGHAT and CDR2 FQNNGV. For the CDR3, the DNA is TGTGCCAGCAGCTTAAGTCCAGCGGGTGAGACCCAGTACTTC. Its protein is CASSLSPAGETQYF.